The sequence of this T cell receptor beta chain was determined in a study of blood T cell repertoires in COVID-19 (dated by TCRdb to 2020 to 2021). At the level of the whole study: Samples covering the acute and convalescent phases of COVID-19 were provided by collaborators in the United States, Italy and Spain. The repertoires were released in a freely available public database meant as a resource for research on the immune response to SARS-CoV-2. The prospective study material was composed of cDNA or gDNA derived from T cells, B-cell-depleted T cells, or PBMCs. A de-identified subject ID, COVID-19 status, age in years and sex were almost always included in the sample metadata. Samples were obtained from the ongoing ImmuneRACE study (first 160 participants) and from about 1,300 subjects provided by 6 global collaborators. Where available, HLA class I and class II types were obtained from metadata supplied by the sample provider rather than from assay-based typing. The dataset comprised deeply sampled blood TCRbeta repertoires from subjects exposed to, actively infected with, or recovered from COVID-19. What the research found in general, with its limitations: The quantity of clinical and demographic metadata differed by source and by participant and was supplied without curation.

A second Seattle source provided samples from volunteer blood donors who had recovered from COVID-19. The collaborating institutions used their own protocols to collect whole blood in K2EDTA tubes. Collaborator samples were shipped for TCRbeta analysis as frozen whole blood, isolated PBMCs, or DNA extracted from either sample type. The immunoSEQ Assay, a bias-controlled multiplex PCR, was used to amplify TCRbeta CDR3 regions from genomic DNA. In the source study's methods: The number of nucleated cells in each sample was estimated from the amplification of reference gene primers within the assay. To quantify the absolute abundance of each unique TCRbeta CDR3 rearrangement, sequence reads were collapsed and filtered. For each sample, productive Simpson clonality was calculated by taking the square root of Simpson's diversity index across productive rearrangements. The table was pulled from immuneACCESS by TCRdb, which kept in-frame rearrangements only. Such tables lose some clones; where checked, under half of the loss comes from unresolved V genes, and the rest has no known cause. D and trimming come from the DNA, and the V and J calls and clone size come from that table. Recorded for this sample are about 300,000 clones; 88% of them occurred a single time. The ten largest clones capture 6.9% of the sample.

In regard to this clone: Its cognate antigen has yet to be identified. No per-base quality is available; no much larger clone lies one base away.

Its CDR3 holds 14 amino acids, cysteine through phenylalanine. The only DNA kept is the CDR3, 42 bases in frame from the first base. Germline trimming amounts to 0 bases on V and 8 bases on J, with 6 as the count of junction bases outside the gene matches. Sequences LGHNA (CDR1) and YNFKEQ (CDR2) are obtained from the germline V gene. This clonotype originated in a woman aged 25-40 years who had recovered from COVID-19. The sequence joins TRBV4-2 to TRBJ2-5, and TRBD2 aligns with 7 junction nucleotides. Sequencing was carried out using peripheral blood. The DNA sequence reads TGTGCCAGCAGCCAAGATGGAGCGGGGAGAACCCAGTACTTC. Its protein product is CASSQDGAGRTQYF.